This TCR beta chain is from a study of CD8 T cell repertoires and HIV-1 epitope variants. Across the study: Tested: three Gag epitope families, Nef HW9 and YT9.

Repertoires were generated with immunoSEQ multiplex PCR, while TCRdb's copy carries only in-frame clones and drops some. The sample consists of roughly 100,000 clones, 60% to 80% of them appearing once. V lost 0 bases to trimming and J lost 2 bases; unmatched junction nucleotides: 6. The CDR3 contains 17 residues. Looked up from germline, CDR1 is SNHLY and CDR2 is FYNNEI. The receptor was isolated from a male donor with HIV. Sequenced input: uncultured baseline CD8+ T cells from peripheral blood mononuclear cells (PBMCs). The chain recombines TRBV2 with TRBJ2-3, with 9 positions matching TRBD2. CDR3 in amino acids: CASSEAVAGVVTDTQYF. As DNA, the CDR3 is TGTGCCAGCAGTGAAGCAGTAGCGGGAGTGGTCACAGATACGCAGTATTTT.